The rows below give T cell receptor beta chains drawn from one sample of a study of OX40 agonist ivuxolimab in advanced cancers. Sequenced by immunoSEQ multiplex PCR; TCRdb stores in-frame clones only, minus some. The sample lists tens of thousands of clones, around 89% occurring once. The specimen was CD4+ or CD8+ T cells sorted from blood, collected in a trial of the OX40 agonist ivuxolimab. The receptors were sampled from an adult with an advanced solid tumor such as melanoma, head and neck, liver or kidney cancer. Both conserved end residues are part of each CDR3. A D gene is named only where the DNA matches it firmly. Clone size, where shown, is once, few, many, or a class for clones that have expanded.

D gene,V gene,clone size,CDR3 length,J gene,CDR3 protein,CDR3 DNA
.,TRBV7-2,.,14,TRBJ1-3,CASSLGLRGNTIYF,TGTGCCAGCAGCTTAGGGCTTCGGGGAAACACCATATATTTT
TRBD2,TRBV5-4,.,16,TRBJ2-5,CASSFGTSGIQETQYF,TGTGCCAGCAGCTTTGGGACTAGCGGAATCCAAGAGACCCAGTACTTC
TRBD2,TRBV10-3,.,15,TRBJ2-1,CAVWTSGQGDNEQFF,TGTGCCGTCTGGACTAGCGGCCAAGGAGACAATGAGCAGTTCTTC
.,TRBV30,.,12,TRBJ2-7,CAWRQSSYEQYF,TGTGCCTGGAGACAGTCCTCCTACGAGCAGTACTTC
TRBD1,TRBV29-1,once,13,TRBJ2-1,CSVEAGGRYEQFF,TGCAGCGTTGAAGCAGGGGGAAGGTATGAGCAGTTCTTC
.,TRBV20-1,.,11,TRBJ2-1,CSAGAGNEQFF,TGCAGTGCTGGAGCGGGCAATGAGCAGTTCTTC
.,TRBV20-1,.,10,TRBJ1-1,CSARDLRAFF,TGCAGTGCTAGAGATCTGAGGGCTTTCTTT
.,TRBV9,.,19,TRBJ2-2,CASSVATPGLAVNTGELFF,TGTGCCAGCAGCGTAGCAACGCCGGGGTTAGCGGTCAACACCGGGGAGCTGTTTTTT
.,TRBV19,.,14,TRBJ2-1,CASSILGDRNEQFF,TGTGCCAGTAGTATCCTCGGAGACCGAAATGAGCAGTTCTTC
TRBD2,TRBV2,.,16,TRBJ2-7,CASSERSGLAGYEQYF,TGTGCCAGCAGTGAAAGGTCGGGACTAGCGGGATATGAGCAGTACTTC
.,TRBV6-1,once,14,TRBJ2-2,CASSIPGGAGELFF,TGTGCCAGCAGTATACCCGGGGGAGCCGGGGAGCTGTTTTTT
.,TRBV11-2,.,17,TRBJ2-2,CASPITAGQINTGELFF,TGTGCCAGCCCTATCACTGCGGGGCAGATCAACACCGGGGAGCTGTTTTTT
TRBD1,TRBV2,.,14,TRBJ1-2,CASSGGQGNYGYTF,TGTGCCAGCAGTGGGGGACAGGGAAACTATGGCTACACCTTC
.,TRBV5-6,.,15,TRBJ1-4,CASTGGWGTNEKLFF,TGTGCCAGCACCGGCGGTTGGGGCACTAATGAAAAACTGTTTTTT
.,TRBV19,.,13,TRBJ1-1,CASSTFEGTEAFF,TGTGCCAGTAGTACCTTCGAAGGCACTGAAGCTTTCTTT
.,TRBV5-4,.,16,TRBJ2-7,CASSLLLTSRAYEQYF,TGTGCCAGCAGCTTATTATTGACTTCGAGGGCCTACGAGCAGTACTTC
.,TRBV7-9,.,15,TRBJ1-4,CASSLGPGSNEKLFF,TGTGCCAGCAGCTTAGGCCCAGGTTCAAATGAAAAACTGTTTTTT